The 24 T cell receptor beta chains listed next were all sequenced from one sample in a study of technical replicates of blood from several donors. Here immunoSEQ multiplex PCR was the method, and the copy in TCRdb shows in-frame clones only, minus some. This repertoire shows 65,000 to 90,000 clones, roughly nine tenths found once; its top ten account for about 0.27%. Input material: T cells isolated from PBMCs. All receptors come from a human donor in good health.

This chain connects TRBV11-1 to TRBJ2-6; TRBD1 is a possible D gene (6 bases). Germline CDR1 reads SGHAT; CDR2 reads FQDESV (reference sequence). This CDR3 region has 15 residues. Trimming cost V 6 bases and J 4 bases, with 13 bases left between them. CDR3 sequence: CASRPQGSGANVLTF. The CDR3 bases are TGTGCCAGCAGGCCACAGGGTTCAGGGGCCAACGTCCTGACTTTC.

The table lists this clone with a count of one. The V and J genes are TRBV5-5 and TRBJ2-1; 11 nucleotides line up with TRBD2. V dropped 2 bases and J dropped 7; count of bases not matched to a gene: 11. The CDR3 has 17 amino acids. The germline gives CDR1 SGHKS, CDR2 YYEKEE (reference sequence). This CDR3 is CASSLIPRASGGNEQFF. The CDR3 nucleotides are TGTGCCAGCAGCTTAATTCCCCGGGCTAGCGGGGGGAATGAGCAGTTCTTC.

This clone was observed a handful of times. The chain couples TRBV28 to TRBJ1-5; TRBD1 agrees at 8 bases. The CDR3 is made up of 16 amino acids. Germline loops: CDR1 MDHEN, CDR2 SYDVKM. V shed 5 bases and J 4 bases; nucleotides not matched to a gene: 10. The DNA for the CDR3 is TGTGCCAGCAGTACGATCGGACAGGGAGGTAATCAGCCCCAGCATTTT. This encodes CASSTIGQGGNQPQHF.

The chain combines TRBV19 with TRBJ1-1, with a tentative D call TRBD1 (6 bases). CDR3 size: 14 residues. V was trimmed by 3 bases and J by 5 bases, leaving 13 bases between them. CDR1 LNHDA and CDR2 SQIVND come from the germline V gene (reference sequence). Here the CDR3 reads CASSILITGTEAFF. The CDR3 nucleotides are TGTGCCAGTAGTATTCTAATTACAGGGACTGAAGCTTTCTTT.

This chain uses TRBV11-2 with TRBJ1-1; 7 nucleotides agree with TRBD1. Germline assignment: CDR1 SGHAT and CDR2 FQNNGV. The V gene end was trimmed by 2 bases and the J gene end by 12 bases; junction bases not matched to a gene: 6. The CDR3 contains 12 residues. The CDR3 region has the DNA TGTGCCAGCAGCTTATCAGGGGGTCTGACTTTCTTT. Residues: CASSLSGGLTFF.

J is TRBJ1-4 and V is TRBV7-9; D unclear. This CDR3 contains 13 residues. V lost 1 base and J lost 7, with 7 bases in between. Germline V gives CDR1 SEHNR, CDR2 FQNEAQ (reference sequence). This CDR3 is CASSLGDPEKLFF. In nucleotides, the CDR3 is TGTGCCAGCAGCTTAGGAGATCCTGAAAAACTGTTTTTT.

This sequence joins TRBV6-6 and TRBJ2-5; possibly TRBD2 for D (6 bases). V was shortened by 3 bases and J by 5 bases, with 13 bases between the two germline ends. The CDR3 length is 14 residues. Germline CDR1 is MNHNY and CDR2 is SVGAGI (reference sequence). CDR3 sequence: CASSYGGSGETQYF. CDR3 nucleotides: TGTGCCAGCAGTTATGGGGGGTCAGGGGAGACCCAGTACTTC.

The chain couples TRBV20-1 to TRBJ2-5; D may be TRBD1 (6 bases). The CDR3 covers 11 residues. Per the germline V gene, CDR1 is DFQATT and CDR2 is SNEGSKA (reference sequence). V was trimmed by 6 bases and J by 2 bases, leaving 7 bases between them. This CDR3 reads CSARGQETQYF. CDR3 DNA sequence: TGCAGTGCCAGGGGTCAAGAGACCCAGTACTTC.

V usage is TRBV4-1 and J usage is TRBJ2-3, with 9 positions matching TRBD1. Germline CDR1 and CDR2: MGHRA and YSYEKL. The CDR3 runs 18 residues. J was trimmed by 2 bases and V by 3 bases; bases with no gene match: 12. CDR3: CASSQTFGTGPFTDTQYF. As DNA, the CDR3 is TGCGCCAGCAGCCAGACATTCGGGACAGGGCCTTTCACAGATACGCAGTATTTT.

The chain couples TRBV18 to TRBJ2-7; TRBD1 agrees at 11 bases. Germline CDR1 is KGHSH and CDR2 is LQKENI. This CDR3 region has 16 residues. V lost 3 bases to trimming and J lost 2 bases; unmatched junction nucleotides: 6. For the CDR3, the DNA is TGTGCCAGCTCACCTCCACCGGGACAGGGGGCCTACGAGCAGTACTTC. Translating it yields CASSPPPGQGAYEQYF.

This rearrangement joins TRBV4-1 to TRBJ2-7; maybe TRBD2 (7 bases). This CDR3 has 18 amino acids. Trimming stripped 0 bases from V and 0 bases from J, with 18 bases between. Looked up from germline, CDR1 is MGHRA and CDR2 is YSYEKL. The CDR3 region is CASSQDHFGGRSSYEQYF. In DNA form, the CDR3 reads TGCGCCAGCAGCCAAGACCATTTCGGGGGGCGAAGCTCCTACGAGCAGTACTTC.

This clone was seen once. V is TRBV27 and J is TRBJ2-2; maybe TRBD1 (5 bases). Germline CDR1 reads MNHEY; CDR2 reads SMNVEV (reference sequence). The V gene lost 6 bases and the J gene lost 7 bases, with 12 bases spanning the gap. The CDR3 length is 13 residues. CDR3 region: CASSIAGFGELFF. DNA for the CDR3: TGTGCCAGCAGCATTGCAGGGTTCGGGGAGCTGTTTTTT.

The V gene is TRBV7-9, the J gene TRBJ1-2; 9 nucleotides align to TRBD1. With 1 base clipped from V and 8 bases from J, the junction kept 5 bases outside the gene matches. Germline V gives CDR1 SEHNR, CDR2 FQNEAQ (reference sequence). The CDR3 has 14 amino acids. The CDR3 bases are TGTGCCAGCAGCTTAGGTGGGACAGGGAACGGCTACACCTTC. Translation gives CASSLGGTGNGYTF.

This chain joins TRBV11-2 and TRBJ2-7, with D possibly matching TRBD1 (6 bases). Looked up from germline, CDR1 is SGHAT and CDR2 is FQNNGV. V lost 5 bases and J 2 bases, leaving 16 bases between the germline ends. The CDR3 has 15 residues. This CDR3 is CASSGSGVPTYEQYF. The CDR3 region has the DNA TGTGCCAGCAGCGGCTCAGGGGTTCCCACCTACGAGCAGTACTTC.

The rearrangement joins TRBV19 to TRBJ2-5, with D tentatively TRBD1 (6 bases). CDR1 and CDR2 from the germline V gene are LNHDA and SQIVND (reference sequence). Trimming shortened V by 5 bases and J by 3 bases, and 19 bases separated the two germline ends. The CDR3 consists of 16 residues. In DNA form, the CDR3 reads TGTGCCAGTAGTCCCCAAGTGCAGGGGCTAGAAGAGACCCAGTACTTC. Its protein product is CASSPQVQGLEETQYF.

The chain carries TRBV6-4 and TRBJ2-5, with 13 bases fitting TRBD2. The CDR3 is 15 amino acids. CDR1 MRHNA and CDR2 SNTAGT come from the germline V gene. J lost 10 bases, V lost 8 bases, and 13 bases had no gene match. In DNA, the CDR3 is TGTGCCAGCGGACAACTAGCGGGGGGGGGTCCAGTCCAGTACTTC. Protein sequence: CASGQLAGGGPVQYF.

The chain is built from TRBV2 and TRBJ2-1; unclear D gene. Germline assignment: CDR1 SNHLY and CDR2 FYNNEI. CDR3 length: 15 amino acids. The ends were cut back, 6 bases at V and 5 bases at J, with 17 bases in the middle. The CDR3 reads CASRPNPARNNEQFF. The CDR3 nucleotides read TGTGCCAGCAGACCCAATCCCGCCAGAAACAATGAGCAGTTCTTC.

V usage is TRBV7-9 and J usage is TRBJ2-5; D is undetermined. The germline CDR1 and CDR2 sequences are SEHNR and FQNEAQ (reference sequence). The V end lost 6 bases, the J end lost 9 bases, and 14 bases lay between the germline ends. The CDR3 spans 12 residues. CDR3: CASSTSALAQYF. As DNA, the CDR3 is TGTGCCAGCAGTACCAGTGCCCTGGCCCAGTACTTC.

The chain's CDR3 is CASSSTGQRGAFF. The CDR3 DNA reads TGCGCCAGCAGCTCCACGGGACAGCGCGGAGCTTTCTTT. V gene TRBV5-1 combines with J gene TRBJ1-1; 7 bases agree with TRBD1. Germline V gives CDR1 SGHRS, CDR2 YFSETQ. This CDR3 region has 13 residues. Trimming at V came to 3 bases and at J to 10 bases, leaving 9 bases not matched to a gene.

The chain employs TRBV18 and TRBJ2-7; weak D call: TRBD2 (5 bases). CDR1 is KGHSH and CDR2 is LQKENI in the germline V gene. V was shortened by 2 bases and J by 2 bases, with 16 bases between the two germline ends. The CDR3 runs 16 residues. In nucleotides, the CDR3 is TGTGCCAGCTCACCAAATCCGACGGGAATCCCCTACGAGCAGTACTTC. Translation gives CASSPNPTGIPYEQYF.

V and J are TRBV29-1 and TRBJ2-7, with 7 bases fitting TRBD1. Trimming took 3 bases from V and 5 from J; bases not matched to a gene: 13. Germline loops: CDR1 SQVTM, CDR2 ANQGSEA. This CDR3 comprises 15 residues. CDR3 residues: CSVELLTGRMNEQYF. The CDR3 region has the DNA TGCAGCGTTGAGTTATTGACAGGGAGAATGAACGAGCAGTACTTC.

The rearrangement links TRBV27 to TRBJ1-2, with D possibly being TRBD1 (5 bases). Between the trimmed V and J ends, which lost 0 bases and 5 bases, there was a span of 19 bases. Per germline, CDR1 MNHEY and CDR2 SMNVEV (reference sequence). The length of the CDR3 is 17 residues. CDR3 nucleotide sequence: TGTGCCAGCAGTTTATCGAGGTCGGTGGGGGGGTATTATGGCTACACCTTC. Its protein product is CASSLSRSVGGYYGYTF.

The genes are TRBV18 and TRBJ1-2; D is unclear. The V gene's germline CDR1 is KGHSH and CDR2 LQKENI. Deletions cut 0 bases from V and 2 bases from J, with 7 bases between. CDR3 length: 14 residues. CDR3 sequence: CASSPPEENYGYTF. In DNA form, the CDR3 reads TGTGCCAGCTCACCACCGGAGGAAAACTATGGCTACACCTTC.

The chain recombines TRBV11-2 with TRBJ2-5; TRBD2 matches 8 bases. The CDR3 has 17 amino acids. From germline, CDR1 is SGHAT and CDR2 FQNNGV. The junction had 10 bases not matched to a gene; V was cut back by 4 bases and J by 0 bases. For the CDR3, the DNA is TGTGCCAGCAGCTACCACCGAAAGGGACTAGACCAAGAGACCCAGTACTTC. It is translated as CASSYHRKGLDQETQYF. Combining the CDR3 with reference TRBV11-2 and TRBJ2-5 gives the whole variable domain EAGVAQSPRYKIIEKRQSVAFWCNPISGHATLYWYQQILGQGPKLLIQFQNNGVVDDSQLPKDRFSAERLKGVDSTLKIQPAKLEDSAVYLCASSYHRKGLDQETQYFGPGTRLLVL.